Shown below are 24 T cell receptor beta chains from a single sample sequenced in a study of PD-1 blockade in classical Hodgkin lymphoma. TCRdb's table, derived via immunoSEQ multiplex PCR, lists solely in-frame clones and lacks some. The sample consists of 50,000 to 75,000 clones, 75% to 90% of them appearing once. The patients all showed relapse after autologous stem cell transplantation, while their brentuximab vedotin exposure varied. The sequences come from peripheral blood mononuclear cells (PBMCs), collected at baseline. The source of these receptors is a human donor with classical Hodgkin lymphoma.

The J gene is TRBJ1-6, the V gene TRBV13, with unresolved D. CDR3 size: 14 residues. V lost 0 bases to trimming and J lost 6 bases, with 6 bases between them. Germline assignment: CDR1 PRHDT and CDR2 FYEKMQ (reference sequence). CDR3 in amino acids: CASSLGGSNSPLHF. The CDR3 bases are TGTGCCAGCAGCTTAGGGGGCAGTAATTCACCCCTCCACTTT.

This clone was observed a handful of times. J is TRBJ1-4 and V is TRBV9; D not resolved. V was trimmed by 0 bases and J by 7 bases, leaving 13 bases between them. In germline, CDR1 is SGDLS, CDR2 YYNGEE. The CDR3 length is 15 residues. CDR3 in amino acids: CASSVGSVSGEKLFF. The CDR3 bases are TGTGCCAGCAGCGTAGGGTCTGTTAGTGGTGAAAAACTGTTTTTT.

CDR3 region: CSVGGLGANYGYTF. In DNA form, the CDR3 reads TGCAGCGTTGGGGGACTCGGGGCTAACTATGGCTACACCTTC. The chain joins TRBV29-1 to TRBJ1-2; maybe TRBD1 (5 bases). V was clipped by 4 bases and J by 0 bases, with 12 bases between them. CDR1 and CDR2 (germline): SQVTM, ANQGSEA. The CDR3 extends over 14 amino acids.

CDR3 coding DNA: TGTGCCAGCAGTCCGCGGTTGGGGATTATGAACACTGAAGCTTTCTTT. It translates to CASSPRLGIMNTEAFF. V is TRBV28 and J is TRBJ1-1, with unresolved D. V dropped 5 bases and J dropped 0 bases, with 16 bases sitting between them. There are 16 residues in the CDR3. Germline CDR1 MDHEN, CDR2 SYDVKM.

This clone has just a few counts. V gene TRBV30 combines with J gene TRBJ1-1; 11 positions match TRBD1. The length of the CDR3 is 13 residues. J was trimmed by 7 bases and V by 8 bases; bases with no gene match: 9. CDR1 GTSNPN and CDR2 SVGIG come from the germline V gene (reference sequence). This CDR3 is CAQTGTGGIEAFF. In DNA, the CDR3 is TGTGCCCAGACCGGGACAGGGGGGATTGAAGCTTTCTTT.

The chain joins TRBV14 to TRBJ1-4, with TRBD1 as a possible D gene (5 bases). V dropped 4 bases and J dropped 8 bases, with 17 bases sitting between them. This CDR3 spans 15 amino acids. CDR1 and CDR2 from the germline V gene are SGHDN and FVKESK. CDR3 bases: TGTGCCAGCAGCCCCTTGGGAGGGACCTACGAAAAACTGTTTTTT. Translating gives CASSPLGGTYEKLFF.

CDR3 loop: CASSQDGAPDDGYTF. In DNA, the CDR3 is TGCGCCAGCAGCCAAGACGGTGCCCCCGACGATGGCTACACCTTC. This chain joins TRBV4-1 and TRBJ1-2; no clear D gene. The CDR3 consists of 15 residues. V lost 0 bases and J lost 6, with 14 bases in between. CDR1 MGHRA and CDR2 YSYEKL come from the germline V gene.

This clone was detected only once. This sequence joins TRBV10-3 and TRBJ2-5; TRBD1 matches at 8 bases. V shed 4 bases, J shed 3 bases, and the junction held 4 bases outside the gene matches. The CDR3 is 14 residues long. Germline V lookup: CDR1 ENHRY, CDR2 SYGVKD. In DNA form, the CDR3 reads TGTGCCATCAGTGCAGGGGGCCCAGAAGAGACCCAGTACTTC. This translates into CAISAGGPEETQYF.

The chain is built from TRBV7-9 and TRBJ2-2; D is undetermined. V gave up 7 bases and J gave up 5 bases, with 11 bases separating them. The CDR3 extends over 13 amino acids. In germline, CDR1 is SEHNR, CDR2 FQNEAQ (reference sequence). The CDR3 protein is CASTPSGTGELFF. In nucleotides, the CDR3 is TGTGCCAGCACCCCCTCTGGGACCGGGGAGCTGTTTTTT.

The CDR3 region is CASSLTGGYGYTF. In nucleotides, the CDR3 is TGTGCCAGCAGCTTGACCGGGGGCTATGGCTACACCTTC. The gene calls are TRBV11-3 and TRBJ1-2, with D perhaps TRBD1 (5 bases). The CDR3 contains 13 residues. The V gene's germline CDR1 is SGHNT and CDR2 YENEEA. Deletions cut 3 bases from V and 4 bases from J, with 9 bases between. Together with reference TRBV11-3 and TRBJ1-2, the CDR3 gives the full variable domain: EAGVVQSPRYKIIEKKQPVAFWCNPISGHNTLYWYLQNLGQGPELLIRYENEEAVDDSQLPKDRFSAERLKGVDSTLKIQPAELGDSAVYLCASSLTGGYGYTFGSGTRLTVV.

This chain links TRBV2 with TRBJ1-1; 9 nucleotides match TRBD1. The V gene end was trimmed by 6 bases and the J gene end by 1 base; junction bases not matched to a gene: 3. There are 14 residues in the CDR3. Germline V gene data show CDR1 as SNHLY and CDR2 as FYNNEI. CDR3 in amino acids: CASRPQGANTEAFF. The CDR3 DNA reads as TGTGCCAGCAGACCACAGGGGGCGAACACTGAAGCTTTCTTT.

The chain uses TRBV7-9 and TRBJ1-2; D is unclear. Germline V gene data show CDR1 as SEHNR and CDR2 as FQNEAQ (reference sequence). The CDR3 has 12 residues. V shed 1 base and J shed 7 bases, with 7 bases lying between them. In nucleotides, the CDR3 is TGTGCCAGCAGCTTAGGCGAAGGTGGCTACACCTTC. The encoded protein is CASSLGEGGYTF.

The chain carries TRBV13 and TRBJ1-5; D is unresolved. Germline V gene sequence: CDR1 PRHDT, CDR2 FYEKMQ (reference sequence). The CDR3 totals 14 residues. Trimming shortened V by 5 bases and J by 2 bases, and 10 bases separated the two germline ends. The CDR3 spells CASSPSGGNQPQHF. The DNA of the CDR3 is TGTGCCAGCAGCCCATCTGGGGGCAATCAGCCCCAGCATTTT. Combining the CDR3 with reference TRBV13 and TRBJ1-5 gives the whole variable domain AAGVIQSPRHLIKEKRETATLKCYPIPRHDTVYWYQQGPGQDPQFLISFYEKMQSDKGSIPDRFSAQQFSDYHSELNMSSLELGDSALYFCASSPSGGNQPQHFGDGTRLSIL.

For the CDR3, the DNA is TGTGCCAGCAGTTACTCGAACCCCGACGGAGTAAAGAACTATGGCTACACCTTC. The encoded protein is CASSYSNPDGVKNYGYTF. The chain employs TRBV6-7 and TRBJ1-2; the D is unclear. TRBV6-7 is filed as an ORF, its function uncertain. V was shortened by 0 bases and J by 2 bases, with 19 bases between the two germline ends. The CDR3 is 18 residues long.

The count of this clone is one. V and J are TRBV21-1 and TRBJ1-3; the D call TRBD1 from the table was never checked on the DNA. TRBV21-1 is deemed a pseudogene. This CDR3 contains 20 residues. CDR3 DNA: TGTGCCAGCAGCAAAACAAAGGGGCTCCCACAGAAAGGCTCTGGAAACACCATATATTTT. The encoded protein is CASSKTKGLPQKGSGNTIYF.

The chain has TRBV19 and TRBJ2-4; TRBD2 agrees at 10 bases. The CDR3 length is 19 residues. Trimming took 3 bases from V and 0 from J; bases not matched to a gene: 11. Looked up from germline, CDR1 is LNHDA and CDR2 is SQIVND (reference sequence). CDR3 sequence reads: CASSISLTSGYLAKNIQYF. As DNA, the CDR3 is TGTGCCAGTAGTATTTCCCTGACTAGCGGGTACCTAGCCAAAAACATTCAGTACTTC. Filled out from reference TRBV19 and TRBJ2-4, the complete variable domain reads DGGITQSPKYLFRKEGQNVTLSCEQNLNHDAMYWYRQDPGQGLRLIYYSQIVNDFQKGDIAEGYSVSREKKESFPLTVTSAQKNPTAFYLCASSISLTSGYLAKNIQYFGAGTRLSVL.

This clone was detected a few times. The chain links TRBV19 to TRBJ1-5; tentatively, D is TRBD1 (6 bases). V gave up 5 bases and J gave up 3 bases, with 14 bases separating them. This CDR3 spans 15 amino acids. The germline V gene encodes CDR1 LNHDA and CDR2 SQIVND (reference sequence). CDR3 DNA sequence: TGTGCCAGTAGTGATGGGGGGCTCATCAATCAGCCCCAGCATTTT. The encoded protein is CASSDGGLINQPQHF. The full variable domain, completed using reference TRBV19 and TRBJ1-5, is DGGITQSPKYLFRKEGQNVTLSCEQNLNHDAMYWYRQDPGQGLRLIYYSQIVNDFQKGDIAEGYSVSREKKESFPLTVTSAQKNPTAFYLCASSDGGLINQPQHFGDGTRLSIL.

The chain carries TRBV29-1 and TRBJ2-1, with D perhaps TRBD1 (5 bases). The CDR3 is 13 residues long. V lost 5 bases and J 1 base, leaving 9 bases between the germline ends. CDR1 is SQVTM, CDR2 ANQGSEA, per germline. CDR3 sequence: CSVSRGSYNEQFF. The CDR3 nucleotides read TGCAGCGTTTCAAGGGGTTCCTACAATGAGCAGTTCTTC.

The rearrangement links TRBV19 to TRBJ2-7, with D unclear. The germline V and J ends were trimmed by 8 bases and 6 bases, with 11 bases remaining between them. CDR1 and CDR2 (germline): LNHDA, SQIVND (reference sequence). CDR3 length: 11 residues. CDR3 sequence: CASSSGTEQYF. The CDR3 region has the DNA TGTGCCAGTTCCTCGGGTACCGAGCAGTACTTC.

V and J are TRBV30 and TRBJ2-1; D may correspond to TRBD1 or TRBD2 (6 bases each). Germline CDR1 GTSNPN, CDR2 SVGIG (reference sequence). The CDR3 is made up of 14 amino acids. V lost 2 bases and J 2 bases, leaving 10 bases between the germline ends. In DNA, the CDR3 is TGTGCCTGGAGTAGGAGGGGGGCCTACAATGAGCAGTTCTTC. Amino acids: CAWSRRGAYNEQFF. The whole variable domain, remainder taken from reference TRBV30 and TRBJ2-1, is SQTIHQWPATLVQPVGSPLSLECTVEGTSNPNLYWYRQAAGRGLQLLFYSVGIGQISSEVPQNLSASRPQDRQFILSSKKLLLSDSGFYLCAWSRRGAYNEQFFGPGTRLTVL.

The J gene is TRBJ2-1, the V gene TRBV29-1; 8 positions agree with TRBD2. Germline assignment: CDR1 SQVTM and CDR2 ANQGSEA. V lost 3 bases, J lost 4 bases, and 8 bases stayed unmatched. CDR3 length: 15 residues. CDR3: CSVEASGLMYNEQFF. In DNA, the CDR3 is TGCAGCGTTGAGGCTAGCGGGTTGATGTACAATGAGCAGTTCTTC.

The chain joins TRBV21-1 to TRBJ2-5; the table assigns TRBD1, which was not confirmed against the DNA. TRBV21-1 is designated a pseudogene. The CDR3 loop spans 16 amino acids. The CDR3 nucleotides are TGTGCCAGCAGCAAATGGCCGGGACAGGGACAAGAGACCCAGTACTTC. Protein sequence: CASSKWPGQGQETQYF.

This chain uses TRBV7-9 with TRBJ1-3, with D perhaps matching TRBD1 (5 bases). The CDR3 extends over 14 amino acids. V was cut by 6 bases and J by 0 bases, with 9 bases left in between. Germline V gene sequence: CDR1 SEHNR, CDR2 FQNEAQ (reference sequence). The DNA of the CDR3 is TGTGCCAGCAGAGACAGTTACTCTGGAAACACCATATATTTT. Translation: CASRDSYSGNTIYF.

The V and J genes are TRBV19 and TRBJ1-5; perhaps TRBD1 as D (5 bases). Germline V gene data show CDR1 as LNHDA and CDR2 as SQIVND (reference sequence). The CDR3 has 17 residues. Trimming pared 6 bases from V and 6 bases from J, leaving 24 bases between. The CDR3 region is CASRTPWDLNVGQPQHF. The CDR3, as DNA: TGTGCCAGTAGAACCCCCTGGGACCTCAATGTAGGTCAGCCCCAGCATTTT.